These 29 T cell receptor beta chains were sequenced from one sample in a study of blood T cell repertoires in COVID-19. TCRdb's copy holds only in-frame clones and misses some; the assay was immunoSEQ multiplex PCR. Among approximately 94,000 clones listed, roughly 91% were seen once. The sample was peripheral blood. The source is a woman of 80 years or more with active COVID-19.

The rearrangement joins TRBV27 to TRBJ2-7; 12 bases align to TRBD2. The CDR3 is 17 amino acids. Germline V gene data show CDR1 as MNHEY and CDR2 as SMNVEV (reference sequence). V shed 5 bases and J 2 bases; nucleotides not matched to a gene: 10. The CDR3 coding sequence is TGTGCCAGCAGTCAGACTAGCGGGAGAGTGGGGGCCTACGAGCAGTACTTC. Translation gives CASSQTSGRVGAYEQYF.

The rearrangement uses TRBV6-6 and TRBJ2-3, with TRBD2 matching 12 bases. The CDR3 consists of 19 residues. Trimming removed 6 bases from V and 1 base from J; junction bases left unmatched: 14. Germline V gene sequence: CDR1 MNHNY, CDR2 SVGAGI (reference sequence). CDR3 nucleotides: TGTGCCAGCAGCCGAATGGTCCTAGCGGGAGGGCCGGGCACAGATACGCAGTATTTT. It codes for CASSRMVLAGGPGTDTQYF.

The chain has TRBV5-1 and TRBJ2-1, with 8 bases that match TRBD2. The CDR3 is 17 amino acids. V lost 1 base and J lost 4; bases outside the gene matches: 10. The V gene's germline CDR1 is SGHRS and CDR2 YFSETQ. CDR3 coding DNA: TGCGCCAGCAGCTTGACGCCGGGACTAGGTTTGTACAATGAGCAGTTCTTC. It specifies CASSLTPGLGLYNEQFF.

The chain employs TRBV7-9 and TRBJ2-5; D possibly corresponds to TRBD2 (6 bases). The V end was cut by 2 bases, the J end by 5 bases, with 9 bases between. The CDR3 has 13 residues. The germline V gene has CDR1 SEHNR and CDR2 FQNEAQ (reference sequence). DNA of the CDR3: TGTGCCAGCAGCTTAAATGGGGGGGAGACCCAGTACTTC. Residues: CASSLNGGETQYF.

The CDR3 bases are TGTGCCAGCAGCTTAACCTTCCAAGAGACCCAGTACTTC. Protein: CASSLTFQETQYF. This chain connects TRBV7-3 to TRBJ2-5; D is unresolved. The CDR3 runs to 13 residues. Per the germline V gene, CDR1 is SGHTA and CDR2 is FQGTGA. V was clipped by 0 bases and J by 1 base, with 3 bases between them. Full variable domain (outside the CDR3, taken from reference TRBV7-3 and TRBJ2-5): GAGVSQTPSNKVTEKGKYVELRCDPISGHTALYWYRQSLGQGPEFLIYFQGTGAADDSGLPNDRFFAVRPEGSVSTLKIQRTERGDSAVYLCASSLTFQETQYFGPGTRLLVL.

The rearrangement links TRBV19 to TRBJ2-5, with D perhaps matching TRBD2 (6 bases). The germline V gene encodes CDR1 LNHDA and CDR2 SQIVND (reference sequence). CDR3 length: 13 amino acids. V shed 4 bases and J shed 5 bases, with 11 bases lying between them. CDR3 loop: CASSRGVEETQYF. Written as DNA, the CDR3 is TGTGCCAGTAGTAGGGGGGTAGAGGAGACCCAGTACTTC.

This clone was detected once. J is TRBJ2-3 and V is TRBV7-2, with 11 bases fitting TRBD2. Trimming took 6 bases from V and 3 from J; bases not matched to a gene: 5. Germline loops: CDR1 SGHTA, CDR2 FQGNSA. This CDR3 has 15 amino acids. Here the CDR3 DNA reads TGTGCCAGCAGAAGAAGACTAGCGGGGACAGATACGCAGTATTTT. The encoded protein is CASRRRLAGTDTQYF.

The chain recombines TRBV7-9 with TRBJ1-2, with D maybe TRBD1 (6 bases). V shed 4 bases and J shed 7 bases, with 10 bases lying between them. Germline CDR1 and CDR2: SEHNR and FQNEAQ (reference sequence). The CDR3 covers 12 residues. This chain's CDR3 is CASSSYRVGYTF. CDR3 DNA: TGTGCCAGCAGCTCATACAGGGTTGGCTACACCTTC.

V gene TRBV27 combines with J gene TRBJ2-7; 16 positions match TRBD2. V lost 3 bases, J lost 3 bases, and 8 bases stayed unmatched. Per the germline V gene, CDR1 is MNHEY and CDR2 is SMNVEV (reference sequence). CDR3 size: 18 residues. For the CDR3, the DNA is TGTGCCAGCAGTTTGGGACTAGCGGGAGGGCTACCAGACTACGAGCAGTACTTC. This sequence encodes CASSLGLAGGLPDYEQYF.

This clone was found once. The chain links TRBV6-5 to TRBJ1-6; 8 bases map to TRBD1. CDR3 length equals 15 residues. The J segment lost 7 bases and the V segment lost 6 bases, leaving 8 bases of the junction unmatched. Per germline, CDR1 MNHEY and CDR2 SVGAGI. The CDR3 nucleotides read TGTGCCAGCAGCCGACAGGGGAACGAGAATTCACCCCTCCACTTT. Protein product: CASSRQGNENSPLHF.

This clone was seen only once. The chain has TRBV11-3 and TRBJ2-2; TRBD2 aligns across 10 bases. CDR3 length: 17 residues. Germline-derived CDR1 and CDR2 are SGHNT and YENEEA. V was pared by 3 bases and J by 6 bases, with 10 bases of the junction left unmatched. CDR3 in amino acids: CASSFSNRLAGPGELFF. The DNA of the CDR3 is TGTGCCAGCAGCTTCTCAAATAGACTAGCGGGTCCCGGGGAGCTGTTTTTT.

This chain joins TRBV9 and TRBJ2-7, with TRBD1 matching over 7 bases. The V gene's germline CDR1 is SGDLS and CDR2 YYNGEE. This CDR3 is built from 14 residues. Trimming at V came to 0 bases and at J to 5 bases, leaving 5 bases not matched to a gene. The CDR3 DNA reads as TGTGCCAGCAGCGTAGCACCCGGACAGGACGAGCAGTACTTC. It translates to CASSVAPGQDEQYF.

The chain carries TRBV4-1 and TRBJ1-3, with D possibly TRBD1 on 5 matching bases. CDR1 is MGHRA and CDR2 is YSYEKL in the germline V gene. The length of the CDR3 is 16 residues. V shed 4 bases and J shed 0 bases, with 13 bases lying between them. The CDR3: CASSPTGVGSGNTIYF. Written as DNA, the CDR3 is TGCGCCAGCAGCCCGACGGGGGTGGGCTCTGGAAACACCATATATTTT.

The genes are TRBV3-1 (or the pseudogene TRBV3-2) and TRBJ1-6; D is undetermined. The germline V gene encodes CDR1 LGHDT and CDR2 YNNKEL (reference sequence). The length of the CDR3 is 12 residues. Deletions cut 5 bases from V and 8 bases from J, with 7 bases between. The CDR3 sequence: CASSNGHSPLHF. The CDR3 nucleotides read TGTGCCAGCAGCAATGGCCATTCACCCCTCCACTTT.

The chain uses TRBV28 and TRBJ2-4, with TRBD2 identical over 11 bases. This CDR3 has 19 residues. V lost 5 bases to trimming and J lost 1 base; unmatched junction nucleotides: 13. Germline V gene data show CDR1 as MDHEN and CDR2 as SYDVKM. The CDR3 DNA follows: TGTGCCAGCAGTATGTCCGGGACTAGCGGTAGATTTGCCAAAAACATTCAGTACTTC. Translation: CASSMSGTSGRFAKNIQYF.

The CDR3 loop is CASSLGLAAKKNIQYF. CDR3 nucleotide sequence: TGCGCCAGCAGCTTGGGACTAGCGGCCAAGAAAAACATTCAGTACTTC. The V call is TRBV5-1, the J call TRBJ2-4; 9 bases fit TRBD2. After removal of 0 bases from V and 4 bases from J, the junction contained 5 bases not matched to a gene. The CDR3 covers 16 residues. The germline V gene encodes CDR1 SGHRS and CDR2 YFSETQ.

The J gene is TRBJ2-5, the V gene TRBV7-2; D is undetermined. The CDR3 loop spans 11 amino acids. Germline loops: CDR1 SGHTA, CDR2 FQGNSA. Trimming shortened V by 8 bases and J by 4 bases, and 8 bases separated the two germline ends. In DNA, the CDR3 is TGTGCCAGCTCCTCGGGAGAGACCCAGTACTTC. Translating it yields CASSSGETQYF.

The V call is TRBV7-2, the J call TRBJ2-3; D is unclear. CDR1 and CDR2 (germline): SGHTA, FQGNSA. The length of the CDR3 is 13 residues. Trimming took off 4 bases at V and 4 bases at J, with 9 bases between the two ends. DNA for the CDR3: TGTGCCAGCAGCTCCCTAGGTTCAGATACGCAGTATTTT. This encodes CASSSLGSDTQYF.

V usage is TRBV7-8 and J usage is TRBJ1-1, with D maybe TRBD1 (5 bases). The V end was cut by 3 bases, the J end by 2 bases, with 16 bases between. There are 16 residues in the CDR3. Germline CDR1 is SGHVS and CDR2 is FQNEAQ. The CDR3 DNA reads TGTGCCAGCAGCTTCGACGCGGGACTGTCAAACACTGAAGCTTTCTTT. It is translated as CASSFDAGLSNTEAFF.

This chain joins TRBV18 and TRBJ1-1, with 9 bases lining up with TRBD1. The junction had 5 bases not matched to a gene; V was cut back by 5 bases and J by 4 bases. This CDR3 spans 14 amino acids. Germline values: CDR1 KGHSH, CDR2 LQKENI. The CDR3 DNA reads TGTGCCAGCTCATCCCCGGACAGGGGCACTGAAGCTTTCTTT. Translated, it gives CASSSPDRGTEAFF. Full variable domain (remainder filled in from reference TRBV18 and TRBJ1-1): NAGVMQNPRHLVRRRGQEARLRCSPMKGHSHVYWYRQLPEEGLKFMVYLQKENIIDESGMPKERFSAEFPKEGPSILRIQQVVRGDSAAYFCASSSPDRGTEAFFGQGTRLTVV.

The chain has TRBV28 and TRBJ2-1, with D perhaps TRBD2 (7 bases). The length of the CDR3 is 15 residues. The germline V gene encodes CDR1 MDHEN and CDR2 SYDVKM. V was shortened by 3 bases and J by 10 bases, with 19 bases between the two germline ends. CDR3: CASSFVLEGEGEQFF. CDR3 bases: TGTGCCAGCAGTTTTGTTCTAGAGGGGGAGGGAGAGCAGTTCTTC.

The V call is TRBV6-1, the J call TRBJ2-1; TRBD2 agrees at 11 bases. Germline CDR1 and CDR2: MNHNS and SASEGT. V shed 3 bases and J 4 bases; nucleotides not matched to a gene: 14. The CDR3 spans 19 residues. CDR3 nucleotide sequence: TGTGCCAGCAGTGACCGGGACATCTTAGCGGGAGGGCCATACAATGAGCAGTTCTTC. This translates into CASSDRDILAGGPYNEQFF.

The chain combines TRBV11-2 with TRBJ2-3; 13 positions match TRBD2. The J segment lost 4 bases and the V segment lost 3 bases, leaving 7 bases of the junction unmatched. This CDR3 has 17 residues. The germline gives CDR1 SGHAT, CDR2 FQNNGV. CDR3 coding DNA: TGTGCCAGCAGCTTCCTTGGACTAGCGGGAGCGGCAGATACGCAGTATTTT. As protein: CASSFLGLAGAADTQYF. The full variable domain, completed using reference TRBV11-2 and TRBJ2-3, is EAGVAQSPRYKIIEKRQSVAFWCNPISGHATLYWYQQILGQGPKLLIQFQNNGVVDDSQLPKDRFSAERLKGVDSTLKIQPAKLEDSAVYLCASSFLGLAGAADTQYFGPGTRLTVL.

This chain links TRBV19 with TRBJ2-5; 8 bases line up with TRBD1. CDR3 size: 13 residues. V shed 6 bases and J 6 bases; nucleotides not matched to a gene: 6. Germline V CDR1 and CDR2: LNHDA, SQIVND (reference sequence). CDR3 sequence: CASSVAGGQTQYF. The CDR3 nucleotides read TGTGCCAGTAGCGTCGCAGGGGGCCAGACCCAGTACTTC.

This chain connects TRBV7-3 to TRBJ2-3; a possible D gene is TRBD2 (5 bases). Trimming took off 2 bases at V and 3 bases at J, with 9 bases between the two ends. The CDR3 loop spans 14 amino acids. Germline V CDR1 and CDR2: SGHTA, FQGTGA. CDR3 sequence reads: CASSLDRGTDTQYF. CDR3 DNA sequence: TGTGCCAGCAGCTTAGATCGGGGTACAGATACGCAGTATTTT.

This chain uses TRBV3-1 (or the pseudogene TRBV3-2) with TRBJ1-6, with D possibly matching TRBD1 (6 bases). V lost 4 bases, J lost 6 bases, and 10 bases lay in between. This CDR3 region has 14 residues. Germline CDR1 is LGHDT and CDR2 is YNNKEL (reference sequence). The CDR3 sequence is CASSLGQVNSPLHF. The CDR3, as DNA: TGTGCCAGCAGCCTGGGACAAGTTAATTCACCCCTCCACTTT.

The CDR3: CASSFRSYNEQFF. The CDR3 DNA reads TGTGCCAGCAGTTTCCGCTCCTACAATGAGCAGTTCTTC. V is TRBV12-3 or TRBV12-4 and J is TRBJ2-1; no clear D. Trimming removed 3 bases at V and 0 bases at J, with 3 bases between. This CDR3 has 13 residues.

The V call is TRBV5-1, the J call TRBJ2-7, with D possibly being TRBD2 (6 bases). Per germline, CDR1 SGHRS and CDR2 YFSETQ. The CDR3 is made up of 14 amino acids. Trimming cost V 0 bases and J 6 bases, with 13 bases left between them. The CDR3 is CASSLESGLSEQYF. CDR3 bases: TGCGCCAGCAGCTTGGAAAGCGGGCTTAGCGAGCAGTACTTC. Full variable domain (outside the CDR3, taken from reference TRBV5-1 and TRBJ2-7): KAGVTQTPRYLIKTRGQQVTLSCSPISGHRSVSWYQQTPGQGLQFLFEYFSETQRNKGNFPGRFSGRQFSNSRSEMNVSTLELGDSALYLCASSLESGLSEQYFGPGTRLTVT.

This clone occurred once. J is TRBJ2-7 and V is TRBV6-5; D not resolved. Germline loops: CDR1 MNHEY, CDR2 SVGAGI. The V end lost 2 bases, the J end lost 4 bases, and 12 bases lay between the germline ends. The CDR3 is 14 amino acids. CDR3 sequence (DNA): TGTGCCAGCAGTTACAACGCAGGATCTTACGAGCAGTACTTC. Amino acid sequence: CASSYNAGSYEQYF.